This T cell receptor (beta chain) is drawn from a study of CD8+CD57+ T cells in acquired aplastic anemia. This clonotype appeared many times. Genomic DNA was employed as the template in profiling TCR beta VDJ and CDR3. From the reads, TCRdb called clonotypes with MiXCR, one entry per CDR3 protein. The sample yields 450,000 to 600,000 distinct CDR3 sequences, 25% to 40% seen once. Sequencing involved patients with CD8+CD57+ cell expansion previously shown by flow cytometry. The patients all had a severe acquired aplastic anemia diagnosis. Therapy had not been given to patients before blood sampling. Germline-derived CDR1 and CDR2 are SQVTM and ANQGSEA. V was pared by 4 bases and J by 5 bases, with 12 bases of the junction left unmatched. CDR3 length: 15 residues.

Specimen: sorted CD4+, CD8+, or CD8+CD57+ T cells (not recorded which) from PBMCs. The TCR sequence derives from a human donor with aplastic anemia. This chain joins TRBV29-1 and TRBJ2-7; 9 nucleotides align to TRBD2. The CDR3 protein is CSVVFGSGSINEQYF. Here the CDR3 DNA reads TGCAGCGTTGTCTTCGGTAGCGGGAGTATCAACGAGCAGTACTTC.